A single TCR beta chain is shown here with its context. This clonotype was detected ten times or more. No antigen is known for it. There are no base qualities to consult, and no much larger clone falls within one base. The sample belongs to a study of T cells in Graves' hyperthyroidism and ophthalmopathy (dated by TCRdb to about 2019). Background for the entire study: To identify TCR V-J signatures that set the groups apart, the researchers used a discovery cohort of about a hundred patients, made up of 40 to 45 with Graves' ophthalmopathy and about 55 with stable Graves' hyperthyroidism. Prospective prediction of ophthalmopathy was tested in an independent validation cohort of about 19 hyperthyroidism patients and 17 patients who later progressed to ophthalmopathy. The 85 to 100 discovery patients were randomly split 7:3 into training and test sets. In more than five Graves' hyperthyroidism patients, the study also compared T-cell repertoires from thyroid tissue with T-cell repertoires from blood. Following sampling, methimazole starting at 30 mg daily was given to hyperthyroidism patients, and high-dose intravenous methylprednisolone was given to ophthalmopathy patients. The paper reports TCR Vbeta CDR3 sequencing of approximately 130 peripheral blood samples: under 45 ophthalmopathy, 70 to 85 hyperthyroidism and 17 progressor patients.

The study excluded patients with uncontrolled infections, other autoimmune diseases, pregnancy or lactation. Diagnoses relied on clinical symptoms, serum thyroxine and TRAb, thyroid ultrasound and orbital computed tomography. Total RNA was extracted using Trizol reagent, and RNA quality was assessed on an Agilent 2100 Bioanalyzer. TCR beta CDR3 regions were amplified from RNA transcripts. The TCR CDR3 was subjected to a first round of RT-PCR using the HTBI primer set and the Qiagen OneStep RT-PCR kit. A second multiplex PCR round built the libraries, followed by size selection and purification. Sequencing of the libraries was done on an Illumina HiSeq2000 using paired-end 100 bp reads. The authors' analysis ran thus. SOAPnuke was used to process the raw data, throwing out any read that contained adapters or uncalled bases, had a mean Phred below 15, or lacked an exact constant-primer or identifier match. COPE v1.2.5 was used to merge high-quality paired reads, and clonotypes were defined as unique nucleotide sequences. Clonotypes were aligned to IMGT TRBV, TRBD and TRBJ reference segments using MiTCR v1.1. The analysis included only V-J combinations with a frequency above 0.0001, which together covered about 99% of the repertoires. A TCS score was defined as the ratio of F50 (clonal expansion) to E x V (chaos), with BLOSUM62-based TCRdist applied between CDR3 peptides within each V-J. Welch's t-statistics and random forest reduced fewer than 600 V-J features to 13, which were used in a naive Bayes classifier (R e1071). The Morisita-Horn index was used to measure how similar the thyroid and blood repertoires were. The public reads were quality trimmed at Q25 with fastp and then assembled into clones with MiXCR by TCRdb, keeping productive beta chains. Each CDR3 protein appears once, grouped with its most common genes and DNA. In this record, the V and J calls reflect TCRdb's handling and not the investigators' own analysis. This sample has hundreds of thousands of distinct CDR3 sequences in its table, and 45% of those were observed once. The ten largest account for 7% to 7.5% of the sample.

The germline V gene (reference sequence) yields LNHNV for CDR1 and YYDKDF for CDR2. V is reduced by 0 bases and J by 1 base, leaving a spacing of 4 bases between them. The CDR3, cysteine through phenylalanine, is 14 amino acids long. Only CDR3 DNA remains: 42 bases, in frame from the first base. The full study reports these points: No statistical method was used to set the sample size in advance, and investigators knew the group allocation. Most expanded thyroid clonotypes (frequency above 0.001) were also detected in blood, a finding suggesting that blood repertoires may reflect thyroid immune responses. In cross-validation, a model built on a 13 V-J signature told ophthalmopathy apart from stable hyperthyroidism with 85% to 90% sensitivity and 81% to 82% specificity, and in testing the same model reached 80%/75%. In validation, the model predicted progression to ophthalmopathy with roughly 66% sensitivity and 72.22% specificity, a median of roughly seven months before onset.

Recombination joined TRBV15 with TRBJ1-5; no confident D gene assignment can be made. Source material: peripheral blood or thyroid tissue (not recorded which). This TCR was sampled from an adult man with Graves' disease, either hyperthyroidism or ophthalmopathy (not recorded which). The CDR3 is CATSRDFSNQPQHF. The nucleotide sequence is TGTGCCACCAGCAGAGATTTCAGCAATCAGCCCCAGCATTTT.